The 27 T cell receptor beta chains in this list originate from one sample, sequenced in a study of blood T cell repertoires in COVID-19. Some clones are missing from TCRdb's copy, which holds only in-frame ones; the method was immunoSEQ multiplex PCR. Among some 160,000 clones listed, about four fifths were seen once. The sample consisted of peripheral blood. The receptor source for this set is a woman older than 75 with acute or convalescent COVID-19.

The CDR3 sequence is CASRPGGNTEAFF. The CDR3 nucleotides read TGTGCCAGCAGGCCGGGGGGCAACACTGAAGCTTTCTTT. This chain connects TRBV6-6 to TRBJ1-1, with D tentatively TRBD1 (6 bases). Trimming removed 6 bases at V and 2 bases at J, with 10 bases between. Germline lookup yields CDR1 MNHNY and CDR2 SVGAGI (reference sequence). The CDR3 sequence is 13 residues long.

The V gene is TRBV29-1, the J gene TRBJ2-5; possibly TRBD1 for D (5 bases). This CDR3 is built from 13 residues. Germline V gene data show CDR1 as SQVTM and CDR2 as ANQGSEA. V was clipped by 6 bases and J by 7 bases, with 18 bases between them. In DNA, the CDR3 is TGCAGCGTGGCCGACAGTACAAGAGGGACCCAGTACTTC. Translation gives CSVADSTRGTQYF. Based on the CDR3 plus reference TRBV29-1 and TRBJ2-5, the full variable domain is SAVISQKPSRDICQRGTSLTIQCQVDSQVTMMFWYRQQPGQSLTLIATANQGSEATYESGFVIDKFPISRPNLTFSTLTVSNMSPEDSSIYLCSVADSTRGTQYFGPGTRLLVL.

Regarding this clone: Germline and junction disagree at one end, which may indicate a read error. The rearrangement links TRBV7-7 to TRBJ2-1; 10 bases agree with TRBD1. Germline V gene sequence: CDR1 SSHAT, CDR2 FNYEAQ (reference sequence). CDR3 length equals 15 residues. The CDR3 sequence: CASSFGTGEYNEQFF. CDR3 DNA sequence: TGTGCTAGCAGCTTCGGGACAGGGGAATACAATGAGCAGTTCTTC.

V is TRBV11-1 and J is TRBJ2-7; D is possibly TRBD2 (5 bases). The CDR3 contains 15 residues. V lost 5 bases, J lost 6 bases, and 20 bases lay in between. Germline V CDR1 and CDR2: SGHAT, FQDESV (reference sequence). This chain's CDR3 is CASSPEDLRLSEQYF. CDR3 bases: TGTGCCAGCAGCCCAGAGGACCTACGACTATCCGAGCAGTACTTC.

This clone came up a few times. The rearrangement joins TRBV18 to TRBJ1-1; 8 bases fit TRBD1. Germline CDR1 reads KGHSH; CDR2 reads LQKENI. The CDR3 covers 17 residues. The V gene end was trimmed by 2 bases and the J gene end by 1 base; junction bases not matched to a gene: 9. The CDR3 nucleotides are TGTGCCAGCTCACCATCAGAGCAGGGGGCATCGAACACTGAAGCTTTCTTT. It is translated as CASSPSEQGASNTEAFF. Looking up the rest from reference TRBV18 and TRBJ1-1 gives the full variable domain: NAGVMQNPRHLVRRRGQEARLRCSPMKGHSHVYWYRQLPEEGLKFMVYLQKENIIDESGMPKERFSAEFPKEGPSILRIQQVVRGDSAAYFCASSPSEQGASNTEAFFGQGTRLTVV.

The CDR3 here is CASSYGGLNQPQHF. CDR3 DNA: TGTGCCAGCAGTTACGGAGGCCTCAATCAGCCCCAGCATTTT. The rearrangement joins TRBV6-2 or TRBV6-3 to TRBJ1-5; D unresolved. This CDR3 comprises 14 residues. Germline CDR1 is MNHEY and CDR2 is SVGEGT. V lost 2 bases, J lost 3 bases, and 8 bases lay in between.

This chain joins TRBV19 and TRBJ2-1, with a tentative D call TRBD2 (6 bases). Trimming removed 5 bases from V and 3 bases from J, with 8 bases in between. The CDR3 covers 13 residues. Germline-derived CDR1 and CDR2 are LNHDA and SQIVND (reference sequence). The CDR3, as DNA: TGTGCCAGTAGTCCGGACTACTACAATGAGCAGTTCTTC. Translating it yields CASSPDYYNEQFF.

This clone has a handful of counts. This sequence joins TRBV4-1 and TRBJ1-5, with D possibly TRBD1 on 6 matching bases. The germline V and J ends were trimmed by 4 bases and 7 bases, with 17 bases remaining between them. Germline V gene data show CDR1 as MGHRA and CDR2 as YSYEKL. The CDR3 is 15 residues long. Here the CDR3 reads CASSRQESPNQPQHF. CDR3 bases: TGCGCCAGCAGCCGACAGGAATCGCCTAACCAGCCCCAGCATTTT.

This chain connects TRBV24-1 to TRBJ1-2; 10 bases fit TRBD1. Trimming at V came to 2 bases and at J to 7 bases, leaving 6 bases not matched to a gene. The germline CDR1 and CDR2 sequences are KGHDR and SFDVKD. This CDR3 is 15 amino acids long. CDR3 loop: CATSDSRTGGSGYTF. In nucleotides, the CDR3 is TGTGCCACCAGTGATTCCCGGACAGGGGGATCTGGCTACACCTTC.

This sequence joins TRBV11-2 and TRBJ1-1; 10 nucleotides align to TRBD1. CDR1 is SGHAT and CDR2 is FQNNGV in the germline V gene. Unmatched junction bases numbered 3, after V lost 1 base and J lost 4 bases. This CDR3 is built from 15 residues. CDR3 loop: CASSLVGQGFTEAFF. In DNA, the CDR3 is TGTGCCAGCAGCTTAGTGGGACAGGGGTTCACTGAAGCTTTCTTT.

The chain carries TRBV5-4 and TRBJ1-1; D perhaps matches TRBD1 (6 bases). This CDR3 is 15 amino acids long. Germline assignment: CDR1 SGHNT and CDR2 YYREEE (reference sequence). V lost 3 bases and J lost 0, with 12 bases in between. DNA for the CDR3: TGTGCCAGCAGCTCAAGGCAGGGGCTGAACACTGAAGCTTTCTTT. Protein: CASSSRQGLNTEAFF.

This clone came up a few times. This CDR3 reads CAWSGFQGGDTQYF. CDR3 DNA sequence: TGTGCCTGGAGTGGCTTCCAGGGAGGAGATACGCAGTATTTT. This chain connects TRBV30 to TRBJ2-3; perhaps TRBD2 as D (6 bases). Trimming removed 1 base from V and 5 bases from J, with 13 bases in between. The germline V gene has CDR1 GTSNPN and CDR2 SVGIG (reference sequence). This CDR3 has 14 residues.

The table lists this clone with a count of one. The rearrangement joins TRBV18 to TRBJ1-1, with 7 bases matching TRBD1. CDR1 is KGHSH and CDR2 is LQKENI in the germline V gene. Germline trimming cut 8 bases from V and 1 base from J; bases unmatched to any gene: 7. CDR3 length: 14 residues. The CDR3 bases are TGTGCCAGCGTCCGGGACAGACAGAACACTGAAGCTTTCTTT. Its protein is CASVRDRQNTEAFF.

This chain uses TRBV6-8 with TRBJ2-3, with 7 bases lining up with TRBD2. The V gene's germline CDR1 is MNHGY and CDR2 SAAAGT. J lost 2 bases, V lost 7 bases, and 15 bases had no gene match. This CDR3 comprises 17 residues. CDR3 in amino acids: CASTKTPASGHTDTQYF. The CDR3 nucleotides are TGTGCCAGCACCAAGACGCCGGCTAGCGGTCACACAGATACGCAGTATTTT.

The chain recombines TRBV30 with TRBJ1-4; weak D call: TRBD1 (6 bases). Trimming took 0 bases from V and 1 from J, leaving 6 bases between them. The CDR3 totals 14 residues. Germline V gene sequence: CDR1 GTSNPN, CDR2 SVGIG (reference sequence). CDR3 loop: CAWSVQGTNEKLFF. In nucleotides, the CDR3 is TGTGCCTGGAGTGTACAGGGAACTAATGAAAAACTGTTTTTT. Supplemented by reference TRBV30 and TRBJ1-4, the full variable domain reads SQTIHQWPATLVQPVGSPLSLECTVEGTSNPNLYWYRQAAGRGLQLLFYSVGIGQISSEVPQNLSASRPQDRQFILSSKKLLLSDSGFYLCAWSVQGTNEKLFFGSGTQLSVL.

The rearrangement uses TRBV3-1 (or the pseudogene TRBV3-2) and TRBJ2-7; 8 bases align to TRBD2. The V segment lost 4 bases and the J segment 1 base; nucleotides outside the gene matches: 3. This CDR3 region has 14 residues. Germline CDR1 is LGHDT and CDR2 is YNNKEL (reference sequence). The CDR3: CASSLSGISYEQYF. The CDR3 nucleotides read TGTGCCAGCAGCCTTAGCGGGATTTCCTACGAGCAGTACTTC.

The table lists this clone with a few counts. The chain combines TRBV7-9 with TRBJ1-1, with 8 bases identical to TRBD1. The CDR3 is 16 residues long. Germline CDR1 and CDR2: SEHNR and FQNEAQ (reference sequence). With 1 base clipped from V and 2 bases from J, the junction kept 6 bases outside the gene matches. This chain's CDR3 is CASSLGGTGLNTEAFF. Written as DNA, the CDR3 is TGTGCCAGCAGCTTAGGGGGGACAGGACTTAACACTGAAGCTTTCTTT.

This sequence joins TRBV30 and TRBJ1-2; D uncertain. The CDR3 is made up of 11 amino acids. Germline V lookup: CDR1 GTSNPN, CDR2 SVGIG (reference sequence). V was shortened by 5 bases and J by 5 bases, with 9 bases between the two germline ends. CDR3 bases: TGTGCCTGGGGGCTGCGTTATGGCTACACCTTC. Translated: CAWGLRYGYTF.

The chain is built from TRBV11-2 and TRBJ1-1; maybe TRBD1 (6 bases). The CDR3 has 13 amino acids. The ends were cut back, 2 bases at V and 5 bases at J, with 9 bases in the middle. Looked up from germline, CDR1 is SGHAT and CDR2 is FQNNGV. CDR3 nucleotides: TGTGCCAGCAGCTTAACACAGGGTACTGAAGCTTTCTTT. It codes for CASSLTQGTEAFF.

The rearrangement uses TRBV12-5 and TRBJ2-7, with D hard to call. CDR1 and CDR2 from the germline V gene are LGHNT and FRNRAP. CDR3 size: 12 residues. Between the trimmed V and J ends, which lost 5 bases and 3 bases, there was a span of 8 bases. The CDR3 DNA follows: TGTGCTAGTGGTCCCTCCGTCTACGAGCAGTACTTC. This encodes CASGPSVYEQYF.

The chain couples TRBV11-2 to TRBJ2-1; 8 positions agree with TRBD1. CDR3 size: 13 residues. Germline CDR1 is SGHAT and CDR2 is FQNNGV. V dropped 3 bases and J dropped 6; count of bases not matched to a gene: 1. The CDR3 loop is CASSLGQANEQFF. DNA for the CDR3: TGTGCCAGCAGCTTGGGACAGGCCAATGAGCAGTTCTTC.

This rearrangement joins TRBV5-1 to TRBJ2-7; TRBD1 matches 8 bases. The CDR3 is made up of 14 amino acids. The V segment lost 1 base and the J segment 3 bases; nucleotides outside the gene matches: 3. In germline, CDR1 is SGHRS, CDR2 YFSETQ. The CDR3 DNA is TGCGCCAGCAGCTTGCAGGGGGCGAGCTACGAGCAGTACTTC. Its protein product is CASSLQGASYEQYF.

This chain joins TRBV21-1 and TRBJ2-7; TRBD1 is the table's D call, not checked against the DNA. TRBV21-1 is flagged as a pseudogene. The CDR3 runs to 13 residues. The DNA of the CDR3 is TGTGCCACCACCACCCAGGGGTCCCACGAGCAGTACTTC. It yields the protein CATTTQGSHEQYF.

The CDR3 DNA follows: TGTGCCTTCGCCAGGGGGTCCTATAATTCACCCCTCCACTTT. Protein sequence: CAFARGSYNSPLHF. The rearrangement joins TRBV6-5 to TRBJ1-6; 7 bases are shared with TRBD1. The CDR3 extends over 14 amino acids. J gave up 1 base and V 11 bases, and 5 bases lay outside the gene matches. Looked up from germline, CDR1 is MNHEY and CDR2 is SVGAGI.

The chain joins TRBV10-1 to TRBJ2-3, with TRBD1 identical over 9 bases. Germline trimming cut 3 bases from V and 0 bases from J; bases unmatched to any gene: 4. CDR1 is WNHNN and CDR2 is SYGVQD in the germline V gene (reference sequence). This CDR3 spans 16 amino acids. CDR3 loop: CASSDRQGGSTDTQYF. In DNA form, the CDR3 reads TGCGCCAGCAGTGACCGACAGGGGGGTAGCACAGATACGCAGTATTTT.

This clone was observed a handful of times. This chain joins TRBV6-6 and TRBJ1-4, with 7 nucleotides matching TRBD1. V dropped 0 bases and J dropped 8; count of bases not matched to a gene: 6. This CDR3 has 15 amino acids. The V gene's germline CDR1 is MNHNY and CDR2 SVGAGI (reference sequence). CDR3 loop: CASSYSGQVAEKLFF. The CDR3 DNA reads TGTGCCAGCAGTTACTCCGGACAGGTAGCCGAAAAACTGTTTTTT.

The chain is built from TRBV12-5 and TRBJ1-6; TRBD1 agrees at 7 bases. The germline CDR1 and CDR2 sequences are LGHNT and FRNRAP. CDR3 length equals 18 residues. Trimming removed 1 base from V and 3 bases from J; junction bases left unmatched: 9. For the CDR3, the DNA is TGTGCTAGTGGTTTGGCCGGGACAGAGAGACTCTATAATTCACCCCTCCACTTT. As protein: CASGLAGTERLYNSPLHF.